This TCR beta chain was documented in a study of cytomegalovirus exposure and HLA in healthy donors (dated by TCRdb to 2016 to 2017). Study-level background: An earlier analysis of approximately 640 of the donors reported 250 to 350 Gb of sequence data and 100 million to 140 million unique TCR beta sequences from about 180 million T cells. HLA typing covered class I and class II loci at four-digit resolution. Every repertoire in the discovery cohort had been generated on one and the same sequencing platform. The later analysis used no new phenotypic data to find candidate immune exposures, relying instead on TCR beta sequences and their occurrence across donors. An early release covering roughly 580 HLA-typed donors comprised about 300 gigabases of sequencing data and around 80 million unique TCR sequences. A later genetic analysis used genome-wide SNP genotypes for about 65% of the roughly 670 donors, treating that subset as a discovery cohort. Of the roughly 400 genotyped donors, over 65% fell in the genetic ancestry cluster associated with self-reported Caucasian donors. Because of strong linkage in the cohort, a handful of DR-DQ haplotypes were treated as single units for association and clustering. The study was designed to test whether signatures of past pathogen exposure could be identified by cataloging public T cell receptors. Donor age, sex, ethnicity and CMV serostatus were collected together with the repertoire data. The study used immunosequencing to profile the T cell repertoires of approximately 630 subjects and linked those repertoires to cytomegalovirus serostatus. An earlier analysis of some 600 of the donors applied high-throughput TCR beta sequencing to assess whether each TCR beta V gene segment acted as functional or pseudogenic. A later analysis re-examined previously published TCR beta repertoires from just over 650 donors and added high-resolution HLA genotyping to investigate patterns of TCR occurrence. Among about 360 genotyped donors of the cohort, an average of approximately 240,000 unique TCR beta nucleotide sequences were sequenced per donor, roughly 20% of them non-productive. High-throughput TCR immunosequencing, statistical association of individual TCRs with disease status, and machine learning were combined to predict cytomegalovirus infection status. Typing coverage differed by locus: A, B, C, DRB1 and DQB1 were typed in roughly 629-630 donors, DQA1 in about 510, DPA1 in approximately 610, and DPB1 in approximately 450. A separate validation cohort of roughly 130 different subjects was used in addition to the approximately 610-subject first cohort. The full study reports these points: Linkage disequilibrium might explain the correlated functional status among segregating V segments, but an unknown experimental factor could not be ruled out. A later analysis reported that several top co-occurrence clusters appeared linked to parvovirus B19, influenza, CMV and Epstein-Barr virus. The cohort was sequenced for TCR beta chains only, and without alpha or paired-chain data the features that could be detected were limited. A further reported finding was that TCR beta sequences accurately predicted the HLA-A and HLA-B alleles for most subjects in the first cohort. A later analysis found that TCR association rates varied across HLA loci, with DRB1 alleles showing the most associated TCRs and HLA-C alleles the fewest. In a later analysis, HLA-associated TCR beta chains showed more clonal expansion and lower generation probabilities than non-associated chains that were equally common. Because HLA typing was unavailable for some donors at each locus, only the typed subset was used in association tests. According to a later genetic analysis, donors in an Asian-associated ancestry cluster had fewer N-insertions in productive TCRs than the approximately 610-donor mean. Sequencing depth was assumed to be roughly uniform across donors in the presence/absence analyses, though that assumption may not hold. The classifier was reported to diagnose cytomegalovirus status with high specificity and sensitivity in both the original cohort and the validation cohort. At a false discovery rate of 0.05, a later analysis linked 16,000 or so TCR beta sequences to specific HLA alleles. The only immune exposure information available for the cohort was CMV serostatus. In vitro tests confirmed that a few of the cytomegalovirus-associated TCR beta chains recognize cytomegalovirus antigens. When HLA alleles, especially DR and DQ, strongly co-occurred, TCR associations were difficult to assign to individual alleles. The authors suggested that the approach could potentially be generalized to other disease states and immunological phenotypes. Most TCR sequences were seen in very few donors, while some public TCRs were found in many individuals. A group of highly shared sequence variants was considered likely to be a technical artifact of the sequencing pipeline. A later genetic analysis associated a missense DCLRE1C variant with V-gene and J-gene trimming of TCR beta chains, and an independent cohort replicated the association. Because counts were too low, seventeen rarely observed V segments, including chromosome 9 orphons, were left out of the earlier analysis of over 550 of the donors. A total of 150 to 200 TCR beta chains were listed by the study as associated with cytomegalovirus. According to a later analysis, most CMV-associated TCR beta chains appeared to be HLA-restricted, and the HLA associations seemed to be driven largely by CMV exposure. In an earlier analysis of 587 of the donors, most TCR beta V segments appeared in productive rearrangements about 87% or about 30% of the time, broadly matching IMGT annotations.

In total, approximately 690 healthy bone marrow donors made up the cohort. At the time of sampling, all cohort members were nominally healthy, though unrecorded immune exposures were likely present. The donor tested CMV seropositive, placing the donor among the 289 seropositive members of the cohort. Each donor provided a peripheral blood sample, and peripheral blood mononuclear cells were used for TCR beta sequencing. Genomic DNA extraction from the blood cell samples was performed with the Qiagen DNeasy Blood Extraction Kit. Library creation used the immunoSEQ multiplex PCR assay. A mixture of 60 forward primers for TCR Vbeta segments and 13 reverse primers for TCR Jbeta segments was used in the multiplex PCR. The CDR3 region of rearranged TCR beta genes was amplified from genomic DNA by a multiplex PCR assay. Amplified TCR beta libraries were sequenced as 87-base-pair reads on the Illumina HiSeq System. The authors' analysis ran thus. A later analysis counted tens of millions of unique TCR beta chains across the 550 to 800 repertoires, and 10 million to 12 million of these chains were shared by at least two donors. To remove PCR and sequencing errors, raw reads were error-corrected and collapsed into unique sequences using a nearest-neighbor algorithm that merged closely related sequences. Alignment of CDR3 sequences to IMGT reference sequences was used to assign V, D and J gene segments. For a sequence to be retained, a match of at least six nucleotides to both a V gene segment and a J gene segment was required. A rearrangement was called productive if the CDR3 had no stop codons and remained in frame with V and J, and every other rearrangement was called non-productive. CDR3 was defined according to IMGT convention as the region running from the second conserved V-encoded cysteine to the conserved J-encoded phenylalanine. The earlier analysis of some 550 of the donors excluded any sequence lacking an unambiguous match to a single V gene segment. In an earlier analysis of some 590 of the donors, V segments were called functional above 56.7% productive rearrangements and were called segregating when the between-donor standard deviation exceeded 5%. A statistical classification framework was built to diagnose cytomegalovirus status from the catalog of TCR beta chain sequences. In a later analysis, TCR nucleotide sequences were compared against IMGT/GENE-DB human TR gene sequences so that V and J genes could be assigned. Using the TCRdist pipeline, a later analysis assigned CDR3 sequences along with most-parsimonious VDJ recombination scenarios. A later analysis defined each TCR beta chain by its CDR3 amino acid sequence plus V-gene family, and excluded reads lacking a unique V-gene family. A later analysis removed 600 or so highly shared, low-generation-probability nucleotide sequences to deal with suspected cross-contamination and a sequencing artifact. In a later analysis, a clonal expansion index for each public chain was calculated from normalized within-repertoire ranks of inferred template counts. Generation probabilities in a later analysis came from a VDJ recombination model fitted to out-of-frame rearrangements, and those results were checked against IGoR. In a later analysis, hypergeometric tests were used to score TCR-TCR, TCR-HLA and TCR-CMV co-occurrence, with a repertoire-size bias correction applied to TCR pairs. To estimate false discovery rates, a later analysis permuted the HLA or CMV assignments 20 times. In a later analysis, co-occurring TCRs were grouped using DBSCAN, with TCRdist sequence similarity added in when clustering inside HLA-allele-positive subsets. Repertoires with fewer than 30,000 or more than 120,000 public chains, plus five repertoires with anomalous nucleotide sharing, were excluded from co-occurrence clustering. This is the immuneACCESS table as TCRdb keeps it, with only in-frame sequences that have V and J called. A part of the clones is gone; compared with another copy, unresolved V genes explain less than half, and the rest is unexplained. V, J and clone size derive from that table, while D and trimming were established from the DNA sequence. The sample profile shows 49,000 or so clones; 81% of them were found once. Roughly 2.5% of the sample comes from the top ten.

Worth noting for this clone: Its antigen is unknown. No per-base quality is available; no much larger clone lies one base away.

The TCR was taken from a boy younger than 18 in good health and CMV-seropositive. The sequencing input was PBMCs.

The CDR3 protein is CASSRGTGELFF. The base sequence is TGTGCCAGCAGCCGGGGCACCGGGGAGCTGTTTTTT. This sequence uses TRBV7-9 and TRBJ2-2; the best D guess is TRBD2, with 5 bases matching. The CDR3 spans 12 residues, from the cysteine through the phenylalanine. The DNA shown is the 36-base CDR3, in frame from base 1. V and J lose 5 bases and 4 bases, and a span of 5 bases separates them. Reading the germline V gene (reference sequence) gives CDR1 SEHNR and CDR2 FQNEAQ.